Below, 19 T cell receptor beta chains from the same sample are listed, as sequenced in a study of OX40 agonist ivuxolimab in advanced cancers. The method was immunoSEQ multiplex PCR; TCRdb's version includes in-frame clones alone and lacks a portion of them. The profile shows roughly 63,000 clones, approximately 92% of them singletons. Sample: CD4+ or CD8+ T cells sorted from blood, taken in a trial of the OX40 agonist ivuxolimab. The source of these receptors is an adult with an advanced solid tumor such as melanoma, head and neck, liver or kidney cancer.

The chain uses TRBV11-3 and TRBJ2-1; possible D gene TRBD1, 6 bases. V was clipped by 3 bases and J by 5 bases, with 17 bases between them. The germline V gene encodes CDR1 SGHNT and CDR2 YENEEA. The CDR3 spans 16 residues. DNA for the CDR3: TGTGCCAGCAGCTTTAGGGGGACCGTTCCCGACAATGAGCAGTTCTTC. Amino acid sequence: CASSFRGTVPDNEQFF. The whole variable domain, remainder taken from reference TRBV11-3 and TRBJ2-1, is EAGVVQSPRYKIIEKKQPVAFWCNPISGHNTLYWYLQNLGQGPELLIRYENEEAVDDSQLPKDRFSAERLKGVDSTLKIQPAELGDSAVYLCASSFRGTVPDNEQFFGPGTRLTVL.

CDR3 amino acids: CSARDSNEQYF. CDR3 DNA: TGCAGTGCTAGAGATTCCAACGAGCAGTACTTC. J is TRBJ2-7 and V is TRBV20-1, with unresolved D. This CDR3 is 11 amino acids long. Germline values: CDR1 DFQATT, CDR2 SNEGSKA (reference sequence). The V and J ends lost 0 bases and 5 bases respectively, with 5 bases between them.

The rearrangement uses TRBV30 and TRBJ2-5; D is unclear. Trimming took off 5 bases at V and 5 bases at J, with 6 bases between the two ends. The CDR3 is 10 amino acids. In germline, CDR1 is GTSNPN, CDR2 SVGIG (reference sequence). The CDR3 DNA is TGTGCCTGGGATGGGGAGACCCAGTACTTC. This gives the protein CAWDGETQYF.

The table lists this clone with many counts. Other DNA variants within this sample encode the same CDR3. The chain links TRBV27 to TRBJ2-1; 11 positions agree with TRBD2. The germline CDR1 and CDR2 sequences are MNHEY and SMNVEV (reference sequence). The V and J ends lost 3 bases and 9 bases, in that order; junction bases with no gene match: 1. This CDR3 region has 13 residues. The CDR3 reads CASSFGTSGEQFF. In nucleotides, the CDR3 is TGTGCCAGCAGTTTTGGGACTAGCGGTGAGCAGTTCTTC.

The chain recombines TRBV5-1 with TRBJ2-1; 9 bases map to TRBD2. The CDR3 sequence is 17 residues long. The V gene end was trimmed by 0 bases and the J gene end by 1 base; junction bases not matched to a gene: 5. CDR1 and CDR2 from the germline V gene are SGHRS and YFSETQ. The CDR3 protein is CASSLDGSGGSYNEQFF. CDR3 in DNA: TGCGCCAGCAGCTTGGATGGTAGCGGGGGATCCTACAATGAGCAGTTCTTC.

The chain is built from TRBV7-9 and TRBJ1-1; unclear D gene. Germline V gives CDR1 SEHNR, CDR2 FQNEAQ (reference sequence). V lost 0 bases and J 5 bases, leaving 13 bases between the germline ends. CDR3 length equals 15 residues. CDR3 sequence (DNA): TGTGCCAGCAGCTTAGCTTATCCGGCAATGACTGAAGCTTTCTTT. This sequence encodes CASSLAYPAMTEAFF.

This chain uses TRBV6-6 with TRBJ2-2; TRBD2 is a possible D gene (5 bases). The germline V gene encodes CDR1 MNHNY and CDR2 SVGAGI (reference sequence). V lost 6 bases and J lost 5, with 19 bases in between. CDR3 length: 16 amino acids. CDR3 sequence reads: CASSPRLDYLTGELFF. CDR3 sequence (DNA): TGTGCCAGCAGCCCCCGACTTGACTACCTGACCGGGGAGCTGTTTTTT.

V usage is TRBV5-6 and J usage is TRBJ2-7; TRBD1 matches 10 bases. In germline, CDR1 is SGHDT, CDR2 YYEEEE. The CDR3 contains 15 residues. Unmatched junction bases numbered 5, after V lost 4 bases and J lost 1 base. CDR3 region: CASSNRDRGSYEQYF. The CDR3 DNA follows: TGTGCCAGCAGCAACCGGGACAGGGGATCCTACGAGCAGTACTTC.

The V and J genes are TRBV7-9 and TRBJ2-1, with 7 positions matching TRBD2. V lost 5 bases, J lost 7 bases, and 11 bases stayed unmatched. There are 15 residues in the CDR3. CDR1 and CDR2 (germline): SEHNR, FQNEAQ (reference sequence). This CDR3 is CASSLLGLGGNEQFF. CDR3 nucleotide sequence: TGTGCCAGCAGCCTACTAGGACTAGGCGGTAATGAGCAGTTCTTC.

Written as DNA, the CDR3 is TGTGCCAGCAGTTCTCAAGACAGCCGCTACGAGCAGTACTTC. Its protein product is CASSSQDSRYEQYF. The V and J genes are TRBV6-5 and TRBJ2-7; tentatively, D is TRBD1 (5 bases). The CDR3 consists of 14 residues. Trimming left V 4 bases short and J 3 bases short, with 13 bases between. Germline assignment: CDR1 MNHEY and CDR2 SVGAGI.

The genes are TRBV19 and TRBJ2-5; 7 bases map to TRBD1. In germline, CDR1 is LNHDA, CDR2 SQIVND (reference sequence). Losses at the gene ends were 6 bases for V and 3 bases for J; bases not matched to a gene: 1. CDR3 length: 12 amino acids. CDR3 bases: TGTGCCAGTAGAGGGACAGAAGAGACCCAGTACTTC. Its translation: CASRGTEETQYF.

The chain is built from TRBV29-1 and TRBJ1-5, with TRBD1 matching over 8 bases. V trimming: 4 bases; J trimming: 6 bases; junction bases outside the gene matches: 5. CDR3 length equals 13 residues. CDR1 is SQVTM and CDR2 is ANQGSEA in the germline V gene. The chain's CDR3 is CSVVDRGGQPQHF. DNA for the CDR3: TGCAGCGTTGTAGACAGGGGAGGTCAGCCCCAGCATTTT.

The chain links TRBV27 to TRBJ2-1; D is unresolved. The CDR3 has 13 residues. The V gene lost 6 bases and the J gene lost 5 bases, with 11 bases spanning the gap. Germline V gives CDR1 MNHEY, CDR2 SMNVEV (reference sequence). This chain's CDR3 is CASSPLLNNEQFF. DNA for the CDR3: TGTGCCAGCAGCCCTCTGTTAAACAATGAGCAGTTCTTC.

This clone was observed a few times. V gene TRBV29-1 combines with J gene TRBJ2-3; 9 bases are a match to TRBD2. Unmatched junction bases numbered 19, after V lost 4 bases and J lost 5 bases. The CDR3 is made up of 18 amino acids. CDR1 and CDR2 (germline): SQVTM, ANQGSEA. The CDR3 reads CSVAPGLWRTSEGDTQYF. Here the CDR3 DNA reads TGCAGCGTTGCTCCTGGGTTGTGGCGGACTAGCGAAGGAGATACGCAGTATTTT.

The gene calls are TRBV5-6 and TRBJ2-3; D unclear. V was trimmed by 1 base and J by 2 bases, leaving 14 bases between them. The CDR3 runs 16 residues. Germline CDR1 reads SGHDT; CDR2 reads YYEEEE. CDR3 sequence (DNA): TGTGCCAGCAGCTTGTATTCAGATCCGCTCACAGATACGCAGTATTTT. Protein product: CASSLYSDPLTDTQYF.

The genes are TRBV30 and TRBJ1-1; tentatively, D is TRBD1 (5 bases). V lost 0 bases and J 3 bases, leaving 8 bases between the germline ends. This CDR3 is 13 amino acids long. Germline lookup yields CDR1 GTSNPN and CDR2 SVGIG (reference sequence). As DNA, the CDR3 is TGTGCCTGGAGTGTACAGGAGTACACTGAAGCTTTCTTT. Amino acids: CAWSVQEYTEAFF.

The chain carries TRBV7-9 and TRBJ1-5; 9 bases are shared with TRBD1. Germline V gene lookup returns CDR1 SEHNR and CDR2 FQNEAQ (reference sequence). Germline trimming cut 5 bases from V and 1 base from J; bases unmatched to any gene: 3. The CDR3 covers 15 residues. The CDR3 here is CASSMGTGSNQPQHF. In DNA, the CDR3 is TGTGCCAGCAGCATGGGGACAGGGAGCAATCAGCCCCAGCATTTT.

The CDR3 DNA reads as TGTGCCAGCAGCTTGGCCGTGGGCGGCTACGAGCAGTACTTC. Amino acid sequence: CASSLAVGGYEQYF. This chain connects TRBV5-4 to TRBJ2-7; D gene uncertain. The CDR3 is 14 residues long. Per the germline V gene, CDR1 is SGHNT and CDR2 is YYREEE (reference sequence). Trimming pared 0 bases from V and 3 bases from J, leaving 10 bases between. The full variable domain, rest sourced from reference TRBV5-4 and TRBJ2-7, is ETGVTQSPTHLIKTRGQQVTLRCSSQSGHNTVSWYQQALGQGPQFIFQYYREEENGRGNFPPRFSGLQFPNYSSELNVNALELDDSALYLCASSLAVGGYEQYFGPGTRLTVT.

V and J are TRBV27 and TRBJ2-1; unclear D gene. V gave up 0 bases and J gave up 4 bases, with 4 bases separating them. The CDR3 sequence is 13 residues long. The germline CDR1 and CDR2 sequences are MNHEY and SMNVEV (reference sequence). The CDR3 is CASSLSLYNEQFF. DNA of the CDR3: TGTGCCAGCAGTTTATCCCTGTACAATGAGCAGTTCTTC.